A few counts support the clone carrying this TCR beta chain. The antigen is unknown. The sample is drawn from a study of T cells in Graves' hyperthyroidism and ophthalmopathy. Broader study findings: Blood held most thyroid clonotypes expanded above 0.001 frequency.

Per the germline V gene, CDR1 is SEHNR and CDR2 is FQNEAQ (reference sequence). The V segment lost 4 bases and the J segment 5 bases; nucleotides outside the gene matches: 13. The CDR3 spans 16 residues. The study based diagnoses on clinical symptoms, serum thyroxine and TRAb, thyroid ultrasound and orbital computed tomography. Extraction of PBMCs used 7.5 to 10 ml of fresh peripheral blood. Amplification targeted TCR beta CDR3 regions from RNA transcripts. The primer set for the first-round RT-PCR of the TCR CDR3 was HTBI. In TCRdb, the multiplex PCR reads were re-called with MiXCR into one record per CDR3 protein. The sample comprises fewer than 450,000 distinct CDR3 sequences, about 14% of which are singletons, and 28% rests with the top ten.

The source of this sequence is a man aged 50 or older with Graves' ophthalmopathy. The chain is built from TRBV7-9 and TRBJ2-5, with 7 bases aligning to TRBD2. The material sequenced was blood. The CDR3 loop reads CASSSSPGTKQETQYF. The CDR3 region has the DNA TGTGCCAGCAGCTCATCACCCGGGACTAAGCAGGAGACCCAGTACTTC.